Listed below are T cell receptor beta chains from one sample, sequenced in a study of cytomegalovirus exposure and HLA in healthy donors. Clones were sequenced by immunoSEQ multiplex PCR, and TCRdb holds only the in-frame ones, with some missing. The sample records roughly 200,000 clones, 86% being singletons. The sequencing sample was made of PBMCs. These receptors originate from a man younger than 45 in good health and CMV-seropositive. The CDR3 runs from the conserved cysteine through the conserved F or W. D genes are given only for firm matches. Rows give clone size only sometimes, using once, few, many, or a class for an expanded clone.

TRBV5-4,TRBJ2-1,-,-,CASSLLRSSYNEQFF,TGTGCCAGCAGCTTATTGAGGAGCTCCTACAATGAGCAGTTCTTC
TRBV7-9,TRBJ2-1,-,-,CASSLSGGEQFF,TGTGCCAGCAGCTTAAGTGGGGGTGAGCAGTTCTTC
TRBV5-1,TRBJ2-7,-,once,CASSRDSTYEQYF,TGCGCCAGCAGCCGGGACTCTACCTACGAGCAGTACTTC
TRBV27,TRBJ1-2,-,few,CASSFGGDTNGYTF,TGTGCCAGCAGTTTTGGAGGGGACACTAATGGCTACACCTTC
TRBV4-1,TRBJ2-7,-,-,CASSQRGELGGAEQYF,TGCGCCAGCAGCCAGAGGGGGGAACTAGGGGGTGCCGAGCAGTACTTC
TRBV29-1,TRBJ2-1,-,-,CSGGEGAIYNEQFF,TGCAGCGGGGGGGAAGGGGCAATTTACAATGAGCAGTTCTTC
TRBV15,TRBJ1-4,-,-,CATSRDPGMSEKLFF,TGTGCCACCAGCAGAGATCCGGGAATGAGTGAAAAACTGTTTTTT
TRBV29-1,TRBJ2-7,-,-,CSVARLSTYEQYF,TGCAGCGTTGCACGACTGTCAACCTACGAGCAGTACTTC
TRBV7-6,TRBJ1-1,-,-,CASSLGKNTEAFF,TGTGCCAGCAGCTTGGGGAAGAACACTGAAGCTTTCTTT
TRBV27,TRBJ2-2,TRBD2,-,CASSILAGANTGELFF,TGTGCCAGCAGTATTCTAGCGGGGGCGAACACCGGGGAGCTGTTTTTT
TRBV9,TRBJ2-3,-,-,CASSRRGTYTDTQYF,TGTGCCAGCAGCAGACGGGGGACGTACACAGATACGCAGTATTTT
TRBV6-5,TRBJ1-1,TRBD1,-,CASSRRQGTEAFF,TGTGCCAGCAGTCGACGACAGGGCACTGAAGCTTTCTTT
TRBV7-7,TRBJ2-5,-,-,CASSLNRAETQYF,TGTGCTAGCAGCTTAAACCGGGCAGAGACCCAGTACTTC
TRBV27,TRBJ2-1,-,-,CASSSTGLNEQFF,TGTGCCAGCAGCTCCACCGGACTGAATGAGCAGTTCTTC
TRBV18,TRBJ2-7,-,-,CASSTTHHREGNEQYF,TGTGCCAGCTCAACAACCCACCACAGGGAGGGGAACGAGCAGTACTTC
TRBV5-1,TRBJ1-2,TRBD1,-,CASNIPGQGAGGYTF,TGCGCCAGCAATATTCCGGGACAGGGGGCTGGCGGCTACACCTTC
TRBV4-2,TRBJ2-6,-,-,CASSPVASSSGANVLTF,TGTGCCAGCAGCCCCGTAGCTAGCAGCTCTGGGGCCAACGTCCTGACTTTC
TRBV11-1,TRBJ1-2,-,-,CASSAGTKAGTYGYTF,TGTGCCAGCAGCGCGGGTACTAAGGCTGGAACCTATGGCTACACCTTC
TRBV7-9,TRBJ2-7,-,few,CASSPGGVGSTGQYF,TGTGCCAGCAGCCCAGGTGGGGTGGGTAGCACGGGGCAGTACTTC
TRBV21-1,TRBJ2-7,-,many,CASSKEAGTYEQYF,TGTGCCAGCAGCAAAGAGGCCGGTACCTACGAGCAGTACTTC
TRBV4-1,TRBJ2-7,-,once,CASSPEWSVGEQYF,TGCGCCAGCAGCCCTGAGTGGTCTGTTGGGGAGCAGTACTTC
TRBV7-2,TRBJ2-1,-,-,CASSLGLANNEQFF,TGTGCCAGCAGCTTAGGTCTAGCGAACAATGAGCAGTTCTTC
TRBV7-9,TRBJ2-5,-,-,CASSFGETQYF,TGTGCCAGCAGCTTTGGAGAGACCCAGTACTTC
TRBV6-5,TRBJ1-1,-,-,CASSYSPGATEAFF,TGTGCCAGCAGTTACTCCCCGGGGGCGACTGAAGCTTTCTTT
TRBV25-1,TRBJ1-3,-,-,CASSPLGTSLSGNTIYF,TGTGCCAGCAGTCCCCTGGGGACATCCCTCTCTGGAAACACCATATATTTT